Sequencing of this T cell receptor (beta chain) was carried out in a study of blood T cells in healthy people across ages. Individuals who donated were healthy Caucasians from Russia aged about 6 to 100. With respect to this clonotype: Antigen unknown.

Points from the study as a whole: The donors' CMV status was not determined, possibly confounding changes in expanded clonotypes.

Trimming shortened V by 4 bases and J by 2 bases, and 15 bases separated the two germline ends. Germline lookup yields CDR1 SEHNR and CDR2 FQNEAQ (reference sequence). CDR3 size: 16 residues. Combining a sample-barcoded 5' primer with a J-beta primer mix, a second PCR ran for about 7 to 11 cycles. TCRdb reanalysed the 5' RACE reads using MiXCR and keeps one entry per CDR3 protein. The sample contains more than 750,000 distinct CDR3 sequences, about 27% of which appear only once. These data were also reused for a study on T cells of mothers and their children. That source adds: Healthy Caucasian mothers, a few in number, and their six children were the donors. Related mother-child pairs showed slightly, non-significantly higher overlap than unrelated pairs.

Sequencing was done on a sample of blood. The chain uses TRBV7-9 and TRBJ2-1, with D possibly called TRBD1 or TRBD2 (6 bases each). This clonotype originated in a woman in her 40s in good health. CDR3 sequence (DNA): TGTGCCAGCAGCTCCCAAGGGGGGCCGGCCTACAATGAGCAGTTCTTC. It translates to CASSSQGGPAYNEQFF. Full variable domain (rest looked up from reference TRBV7-9 and TRBJ2-1): DTGVSQNPRHKITKRGQNVTFRCDPISEHNRLYWYRQTLGQGPEFLTYFQNEAQLEKSRLLSDRFSAERPKGSFSTLEIQRTEQGDSAMYLCASSSQGGPAYNEQFFGPGTRLTVL.